This T cell receptor (beta chain) appears in the sequencing data of a study of blood T cells in healthy people across ages. With a J-beta primer mix and a sample-barcoded 5' primer, a second PCR ran about 7 to 11 cycles. Each CDR3 protein is one row after TCRdb ran MiXCR on the 5' RACE reads. The sample has about 1.1 million distinct CDR3 sequences; roughly two fifths are singletons. The germline V gene encodes CDR1 SNHLY and CDR2 FYNNEI. This CDR3 contains 16 residues. After removal of 7 bases from V and 1 base from J, the junction contained 12 bases not matched to a gene. The origin of this receptor is a man younger than 35 in good health. Sequencing used blood. V is TRBV2 and J is TRBJ1-1; 7 bases map to TRBD1. CDR3 sequence (DNA): TGTGCCAGCATTTGGGACAGCCAAGCTAGGAACACTGAAGCTTTCTTT. Its protein is CASIWDSQARNTEAFF.